The source of this T cell receptor (beta chain) is a study of T cell repertoires in cytomegalovirus infection. One entry per CDR3 protein results from TCRdb running MiXCR on the reads. The sample has approximately 250,000 distinct CDR3 sequences; 8% to 9.5% are singletons. The CDR3 is made up of 19 amino acids. About this clonotype itself: A much larger clone lies one base from this, so it may be a read error.

The rearrangement links TRBV12-3 or TRBV12-4 to TRBJ2-1; 15 bases match TRBD2. Sequenced sample: PBMCs. This receptor was identified in a human donor in good health (CMV status not recorded). Some clones in this sample may be carry-over from other donors' samples. This chain's CDR3 is CASGLAGLAGGSSYNEQFF. DNA for the CDR3: TGTGCCAGCGGTTTAGCGGGACTAGCGGGGGGCAGCTCCTACAATGAGCAGTTCTTC.